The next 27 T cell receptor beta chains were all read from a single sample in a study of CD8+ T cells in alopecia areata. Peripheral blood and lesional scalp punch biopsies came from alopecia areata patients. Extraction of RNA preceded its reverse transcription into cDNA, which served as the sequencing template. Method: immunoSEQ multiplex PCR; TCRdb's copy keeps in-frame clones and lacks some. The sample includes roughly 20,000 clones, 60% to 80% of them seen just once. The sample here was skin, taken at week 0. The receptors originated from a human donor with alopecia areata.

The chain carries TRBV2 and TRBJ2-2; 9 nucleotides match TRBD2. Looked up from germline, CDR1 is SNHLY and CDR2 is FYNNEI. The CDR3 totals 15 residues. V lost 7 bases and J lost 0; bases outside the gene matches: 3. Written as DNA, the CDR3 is TGTGCCAGCAAAAGACTAGCGGCGAACACCGGGGAGCTGTTTTTT. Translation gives CASKRLAANTGELFF.

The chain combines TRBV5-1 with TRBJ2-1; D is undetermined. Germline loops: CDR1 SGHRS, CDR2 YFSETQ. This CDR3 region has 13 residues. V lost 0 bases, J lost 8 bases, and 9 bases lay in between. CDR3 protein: CASSLAAPHEQFF. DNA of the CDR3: TGCGCCAGCAGCTTGGCTGCCCCCCATGAGCAGTTCTTC.

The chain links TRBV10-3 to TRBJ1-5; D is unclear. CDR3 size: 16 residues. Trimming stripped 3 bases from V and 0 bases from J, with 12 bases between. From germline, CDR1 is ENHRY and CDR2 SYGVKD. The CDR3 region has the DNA TGTGCCATCAGTGATCAACCGGGTTATAGCAATCAGCCCCAGCATTTT. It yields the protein CAISDQPGYSNQPQHF.

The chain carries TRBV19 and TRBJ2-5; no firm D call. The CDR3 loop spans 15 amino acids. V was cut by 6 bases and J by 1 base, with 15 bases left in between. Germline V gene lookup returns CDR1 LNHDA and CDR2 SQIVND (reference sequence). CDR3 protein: CASSLGQSAQETQYF. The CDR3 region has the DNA TGTGCCAGTAGCCTGGGCCAGAGCGCCCAAGAGACCCAGTACTTC.

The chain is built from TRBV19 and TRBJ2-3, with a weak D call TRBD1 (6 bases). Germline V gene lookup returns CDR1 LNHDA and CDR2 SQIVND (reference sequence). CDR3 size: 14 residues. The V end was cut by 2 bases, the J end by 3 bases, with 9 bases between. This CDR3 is CASSITGLTDTQYF. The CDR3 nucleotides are TGTGCCAGTAGTATAACAGGGCTAACAGATACGCAGTATTTT.

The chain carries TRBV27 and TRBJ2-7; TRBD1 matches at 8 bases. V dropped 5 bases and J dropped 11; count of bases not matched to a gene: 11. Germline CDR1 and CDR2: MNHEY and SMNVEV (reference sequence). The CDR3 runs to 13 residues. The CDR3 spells CASSQTPRQGKYF. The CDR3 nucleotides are TGTGCCAGCAGTCAAACCCCCCGACAGGGGAAGTACTTC.

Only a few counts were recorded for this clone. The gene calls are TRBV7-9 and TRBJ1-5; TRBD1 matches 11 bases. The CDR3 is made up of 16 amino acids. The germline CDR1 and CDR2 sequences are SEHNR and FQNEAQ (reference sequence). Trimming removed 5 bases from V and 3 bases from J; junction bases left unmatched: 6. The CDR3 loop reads CASSPGTGGINQPQHF. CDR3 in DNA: TGTGCCAGCAGCCCCGGGACAGGGGGTATCAATCAGCCCCAGCATTTT.

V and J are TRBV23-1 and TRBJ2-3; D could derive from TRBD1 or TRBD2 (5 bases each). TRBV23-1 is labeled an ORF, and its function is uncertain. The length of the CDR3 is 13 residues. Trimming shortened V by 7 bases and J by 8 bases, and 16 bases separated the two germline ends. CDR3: CASKVTGPGTQYF. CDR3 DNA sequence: TGCGCCAGCAAGGTGACGGGGCCCGGTACGCAGTATTTT.

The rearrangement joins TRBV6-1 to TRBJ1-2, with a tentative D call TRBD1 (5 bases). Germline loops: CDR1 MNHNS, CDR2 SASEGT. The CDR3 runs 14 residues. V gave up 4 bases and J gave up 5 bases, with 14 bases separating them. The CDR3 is CASSAAREGYGYTF. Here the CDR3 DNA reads TGTGCCAGCAGTGCTGCCAGGGAAGGGTATGGCTACACCTTC.

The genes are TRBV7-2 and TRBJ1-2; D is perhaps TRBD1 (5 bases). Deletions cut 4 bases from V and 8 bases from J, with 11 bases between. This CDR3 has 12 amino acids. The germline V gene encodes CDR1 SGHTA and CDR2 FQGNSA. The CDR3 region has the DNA TGTGCCAGCAGCTCCAGGGCATACGGCTACACCTTC. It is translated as CASSSRAYGYTF.

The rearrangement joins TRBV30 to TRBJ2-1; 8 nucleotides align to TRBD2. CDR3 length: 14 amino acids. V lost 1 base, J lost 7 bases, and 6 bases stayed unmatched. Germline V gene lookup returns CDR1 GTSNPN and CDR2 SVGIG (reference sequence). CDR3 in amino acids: CAWSGASGWNEQFF. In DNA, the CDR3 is TGTGCCTGGAGTGGGGCTAGCGGGTGGAATGAGCAGTTCTTC.

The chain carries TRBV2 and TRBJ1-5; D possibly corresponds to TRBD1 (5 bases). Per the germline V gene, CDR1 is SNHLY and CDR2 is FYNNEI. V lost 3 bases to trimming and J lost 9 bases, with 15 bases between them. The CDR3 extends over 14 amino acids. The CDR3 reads CASSEGVGVRPQHF. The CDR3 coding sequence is TGTGCCAGCAGTGAGGGAGTGGGGGTCCGGCCCCAGCATTTT.

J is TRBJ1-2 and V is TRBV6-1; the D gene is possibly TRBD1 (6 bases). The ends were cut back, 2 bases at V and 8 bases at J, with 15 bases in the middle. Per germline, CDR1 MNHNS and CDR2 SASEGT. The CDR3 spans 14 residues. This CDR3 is CASSEPGVGEGYTF. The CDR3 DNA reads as TGTGCCAGCAGTGAACCAGGGGTGGGAGAGGGCTACACCTTC.

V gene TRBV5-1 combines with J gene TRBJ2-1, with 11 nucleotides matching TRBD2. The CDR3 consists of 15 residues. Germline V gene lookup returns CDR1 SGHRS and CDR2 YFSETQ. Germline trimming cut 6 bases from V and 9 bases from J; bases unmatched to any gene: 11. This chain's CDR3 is CASTLDPSGGSEQFF. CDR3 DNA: TGCGCCAGCACCCTGGACCCTAGCGGGGGGAGTGAGCAGTTCTTC.

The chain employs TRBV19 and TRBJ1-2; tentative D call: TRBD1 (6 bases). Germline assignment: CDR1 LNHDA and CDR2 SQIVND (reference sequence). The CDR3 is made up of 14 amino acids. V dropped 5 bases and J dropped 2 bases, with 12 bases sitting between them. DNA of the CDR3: TGTGCCAGTAGTGGGTCGGACAGCAACTATGGCTACACCTTC. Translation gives CASSGSDSNYGYTF.

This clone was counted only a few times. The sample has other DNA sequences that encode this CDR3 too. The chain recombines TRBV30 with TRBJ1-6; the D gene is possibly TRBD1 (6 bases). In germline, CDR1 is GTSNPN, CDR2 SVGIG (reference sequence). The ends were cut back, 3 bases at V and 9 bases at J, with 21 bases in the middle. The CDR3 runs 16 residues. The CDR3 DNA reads TGTGCCTGGAGGGCACGGGGGGCGGGGGCGAGTTCACCCCTCCACTTT. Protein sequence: CAWRARGAGASSPLHF.

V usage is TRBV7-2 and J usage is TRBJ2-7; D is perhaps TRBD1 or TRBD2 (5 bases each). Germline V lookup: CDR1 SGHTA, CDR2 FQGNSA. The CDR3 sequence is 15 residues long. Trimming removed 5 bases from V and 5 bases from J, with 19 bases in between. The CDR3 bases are TGTGCCAGCAGCCAGAAAGGGGCGGGTCCAGACGAGCAGTACTTC. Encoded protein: CASSQKGAGPDEQYF.

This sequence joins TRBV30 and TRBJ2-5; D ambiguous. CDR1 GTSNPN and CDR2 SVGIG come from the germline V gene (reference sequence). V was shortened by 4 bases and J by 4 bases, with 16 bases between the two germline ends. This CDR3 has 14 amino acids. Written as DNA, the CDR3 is TGTGCCTGGACTGATAGGACGGCCGGAGAGACCCAGTACTTC. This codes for CAWTDRTAGETQYF.

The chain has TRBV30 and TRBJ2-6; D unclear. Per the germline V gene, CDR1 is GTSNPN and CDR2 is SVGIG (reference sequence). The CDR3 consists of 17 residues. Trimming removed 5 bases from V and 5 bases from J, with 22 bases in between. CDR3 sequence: CAWSGERYNKRANVLTF. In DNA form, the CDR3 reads TGTGCCTGGTCAGGTGAGCGTTATAACAAGCGGGCCAACGTCCTGACTTTC. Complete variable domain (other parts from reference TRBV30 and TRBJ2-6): SQTIHQWPATLVQPVGSPLSLECTVEGTSNPNLYWYRQAAGRGLQLLFYSVGIGQISSEVPQNLSASRPQDRQFILSSKKLLLSDSGFYLCAWSGERYNKRANVLTFGAGSRLTVL.

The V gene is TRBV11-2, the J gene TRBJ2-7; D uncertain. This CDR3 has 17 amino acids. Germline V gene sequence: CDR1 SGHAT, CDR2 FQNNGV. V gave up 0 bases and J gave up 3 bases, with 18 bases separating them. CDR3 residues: CASSLEDSILSSYEQYF. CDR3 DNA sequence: TGTGCCAGCAGCTTAGAAGATTCAATCCTATCGAGCTACGAGCAGTACTTC.

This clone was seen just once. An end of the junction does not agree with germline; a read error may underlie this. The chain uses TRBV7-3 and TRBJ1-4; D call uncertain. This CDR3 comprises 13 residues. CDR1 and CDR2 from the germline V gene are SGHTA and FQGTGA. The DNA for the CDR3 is TGTGCCAGCAGCCTAACCCCTAATGAAAAACTGTTTTTT. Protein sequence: CASSLTPNEKLFF.

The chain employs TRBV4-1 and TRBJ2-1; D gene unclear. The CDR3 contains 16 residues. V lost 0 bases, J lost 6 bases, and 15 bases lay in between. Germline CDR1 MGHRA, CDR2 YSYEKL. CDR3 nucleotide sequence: TGCGCCAGCAGCCAAGATTGGCCAGGCCAATCCAATGAGCAGTTCTTC. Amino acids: CASSQDWPGQSNEQFF.

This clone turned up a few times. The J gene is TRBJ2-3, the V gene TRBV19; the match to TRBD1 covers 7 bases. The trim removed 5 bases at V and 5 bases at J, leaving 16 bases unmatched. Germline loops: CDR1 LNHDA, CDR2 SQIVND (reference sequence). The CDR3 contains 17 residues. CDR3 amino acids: CASSRGRQGRWEDTQYF. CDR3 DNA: TGTGCCAGTAGTCGGGGCCGACAGGGTCGGTGGGAAGATACGCAGTATTTT.

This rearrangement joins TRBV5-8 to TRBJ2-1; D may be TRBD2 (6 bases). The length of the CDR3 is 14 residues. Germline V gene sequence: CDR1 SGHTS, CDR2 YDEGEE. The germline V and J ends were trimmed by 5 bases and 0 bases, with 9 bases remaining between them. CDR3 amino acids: CASRRRDSYNEQFF. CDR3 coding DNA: TGTGCCAGCAGGCGGAGGGACTCCTACAATGAGCAGTTCTTC.

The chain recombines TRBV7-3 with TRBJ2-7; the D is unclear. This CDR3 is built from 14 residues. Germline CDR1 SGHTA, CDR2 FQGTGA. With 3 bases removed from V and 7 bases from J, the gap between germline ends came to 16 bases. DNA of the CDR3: TGTGCCAGCAGCTTCGGCTCAGATTACGGGGAGCAGTACTTC. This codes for CASSFGSDYGEQYF.

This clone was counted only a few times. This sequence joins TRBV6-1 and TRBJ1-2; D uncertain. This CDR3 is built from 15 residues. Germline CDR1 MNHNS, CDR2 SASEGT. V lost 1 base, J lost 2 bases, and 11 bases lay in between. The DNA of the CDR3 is TGTGCCAGCAGTGAAGACGGCAGGCGAAACTATGGCTACACCTTC. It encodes CASSEDGRRNYGYTF.

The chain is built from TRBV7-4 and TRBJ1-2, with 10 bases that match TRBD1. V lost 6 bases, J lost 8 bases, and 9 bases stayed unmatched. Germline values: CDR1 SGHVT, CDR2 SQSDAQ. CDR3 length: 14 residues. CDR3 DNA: TGTGCCAGCAGTCAGACAGGGGGCACTTTGGGCTACACCTTC. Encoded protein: CASSQTGGTLGYTF. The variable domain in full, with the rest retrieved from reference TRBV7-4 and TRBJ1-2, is GAGVSQSPRYKVAKRGRDVALRCDSISGHVTLYWYRQTLGQGSEVLTYSQSDAQRDKSGRPSGRFSAERPERSVSTLKIQRTEQGDSAVYLCASSQTGGTLGYTFGSGTRLTVV.